The source of this T cell receptor (beta chain) is a study of blood T cell repertoires in COVID-19. Clones were read by immunoSEQ multiplex PCR, and TCRdb kept only the in-frame ones, dropping some. The data show 290,000 or so clones, with 90% seen just once and approximately 4.5% held by the top ten. Adults between about 18 and 89 years of age took part from under 25 US areas. Sequencing was carried out using PBMCs or T cells enriched from blood (not recorded which). The clonotype was recovered from a woman aged 18 to 35 with acute COVID-19.

The CDR3 sequence: CASSYDRWATEAFF. In DNA, the CDR3 is TGTGCCAGCAGTTACGACCGCTGGGCCACTGAAGCTTTCTTT. V gene TRBV6-5 combines with J gene TRBJ1-1; no definite D call. CDR1 and CDR2 (germline): MNHEY, SVGAGI. This CDR3 region has 14 residues. Trimming left V 2 bases short and J 4 bases short, with 11 bases between.